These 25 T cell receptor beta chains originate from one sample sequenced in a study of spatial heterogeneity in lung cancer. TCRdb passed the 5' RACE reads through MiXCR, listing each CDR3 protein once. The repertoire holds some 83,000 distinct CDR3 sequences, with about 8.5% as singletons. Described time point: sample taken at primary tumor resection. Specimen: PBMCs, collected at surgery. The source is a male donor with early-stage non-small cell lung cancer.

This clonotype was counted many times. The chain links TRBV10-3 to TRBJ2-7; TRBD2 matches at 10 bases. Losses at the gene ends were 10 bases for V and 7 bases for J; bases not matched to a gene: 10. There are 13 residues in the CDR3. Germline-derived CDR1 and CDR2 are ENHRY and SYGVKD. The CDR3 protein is CATRTSGPLEQYF. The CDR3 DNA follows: TGTGCCACCCGGACTAGCGGTCCCTTGGAGCAGTACTTC.

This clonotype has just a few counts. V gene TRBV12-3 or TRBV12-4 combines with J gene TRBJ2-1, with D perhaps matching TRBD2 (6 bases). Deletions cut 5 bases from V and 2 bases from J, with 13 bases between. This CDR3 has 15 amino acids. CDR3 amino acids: CASSRDSLPYNEQFF. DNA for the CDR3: TGTGCCAGCAGTCGGGACTCGCTTCCCTACAATGAGCAGTTCTTC.

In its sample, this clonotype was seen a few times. The CDR3 here is CASSQVSSGANVLTF. The DNA for the CDR3 is TGTGCCAGCAGCCAAGTTTCATCGGGTGCCAACGTCCTGACTTTC. This chain links TRBV4-2 with TRBJ2-6; D not certain. The CDR3 runs to 15 residues. Looked up from germline, CDR1 is LGHNA and CDR2 is YNFKEQ. V was clipped by 1 base and J by 7 bases, with 11 bases between them.

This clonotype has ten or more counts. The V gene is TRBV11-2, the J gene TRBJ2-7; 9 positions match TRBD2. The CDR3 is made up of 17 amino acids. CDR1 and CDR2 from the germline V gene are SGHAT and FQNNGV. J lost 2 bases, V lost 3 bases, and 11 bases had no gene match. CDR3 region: CASSLALAGNGAYEQYF. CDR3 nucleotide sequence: TGTGCCAGCAGCTTGGCCCTAGCGGGAAACGGGGCCTACGAGCAGTACTTC.

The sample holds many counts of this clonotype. Here the CDR3 DNA reads TGTGCCAGCAGCGTCACCTTTAGCAATCAGCCCCAGCATTTT. Amino acids: CASSVTFSNQPQHF. The V and J genes are TRBV6-1 and TRBJ1-5, with D uncertain. Looked up from germline, CDR1 is MNHNS and CDR2 is SASEGT. The germline V and J ends were trimmed by 6 bases and 0 bases, with 9 bases remaining between them. This CDR3 comprises 14 residues.

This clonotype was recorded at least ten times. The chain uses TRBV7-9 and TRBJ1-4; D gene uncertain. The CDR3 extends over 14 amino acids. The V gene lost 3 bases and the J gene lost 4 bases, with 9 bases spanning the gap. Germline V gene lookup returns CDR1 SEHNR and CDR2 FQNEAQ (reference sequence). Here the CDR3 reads CASSFTHLNEKLFF. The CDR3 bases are TGTGCCAGCAGCTTTACACATCTTAATGAAAAACTGTTTTTT.

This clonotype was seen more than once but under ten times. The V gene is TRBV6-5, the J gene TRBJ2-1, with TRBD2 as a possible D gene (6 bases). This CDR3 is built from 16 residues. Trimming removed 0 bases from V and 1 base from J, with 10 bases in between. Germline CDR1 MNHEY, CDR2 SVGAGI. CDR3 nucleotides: TGTGCCAGCAGTTACTCAGGAGGGGAATCCTACAATGAGCAGTTCTTC. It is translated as CASSYSGGESYNEQFF.

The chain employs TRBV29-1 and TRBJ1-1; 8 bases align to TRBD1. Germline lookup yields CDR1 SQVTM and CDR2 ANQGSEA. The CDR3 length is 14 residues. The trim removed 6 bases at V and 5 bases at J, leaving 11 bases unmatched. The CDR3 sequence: CSVERQGLGTEAFF. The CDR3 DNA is TGCAGCGTGGAGCGACAGGGGCTAGGGACTGAAGCTTTCTTT. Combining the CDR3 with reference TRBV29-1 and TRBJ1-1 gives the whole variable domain SAVISQKPSRDICQRGTSLTIQCQVDSQVTMMFWYRQQPGQSLTLIATANQGSEATYESGFVIDKFPISRPNLTFSTLTVSNMSPEDSSIYLCSVERQGLGTEAFFGQGTRLTVV.

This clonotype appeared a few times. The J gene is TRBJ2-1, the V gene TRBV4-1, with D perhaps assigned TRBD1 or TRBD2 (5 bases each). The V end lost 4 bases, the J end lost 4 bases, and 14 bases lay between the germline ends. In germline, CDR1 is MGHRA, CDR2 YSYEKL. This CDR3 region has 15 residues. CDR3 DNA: TGCGCCAGCAGCCTTAGGCCGGGACCATACAATGAGCAGTTCTTC. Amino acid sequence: CASSLRPGPYNEQFF.

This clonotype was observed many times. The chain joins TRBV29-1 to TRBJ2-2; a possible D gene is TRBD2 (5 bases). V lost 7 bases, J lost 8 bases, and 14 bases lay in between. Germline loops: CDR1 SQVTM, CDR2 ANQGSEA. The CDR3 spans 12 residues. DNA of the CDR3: TGCAGCGCTGCCGGGATGATTGGGGAGCTGTTTTTT. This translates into CSAAGMIGELFF.

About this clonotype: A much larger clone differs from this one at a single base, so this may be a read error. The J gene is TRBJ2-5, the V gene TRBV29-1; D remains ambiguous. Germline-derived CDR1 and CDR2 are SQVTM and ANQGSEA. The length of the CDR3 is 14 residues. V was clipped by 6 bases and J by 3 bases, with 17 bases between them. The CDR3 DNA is TGCAGCGTCGGATCCTTTGAAGGGAAAGAGACCCAGTACTTC. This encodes CSVGSFEGKETQYF.

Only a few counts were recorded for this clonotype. The CDR3 is CASSLRQISSGANVLTF. CDR3 bases: TGTGCCAGCAGTCTCCGACAGATTAGCTCTGGGGCCAACGTCCTGACTTTC. The chain recombines TRBV6-2 or TRBV6-3 with TRBJ2-6, with a tentative D call TRBD1 (5 bases). The CDR3 contains 17 residues. The ends were cut back, 5 bases at V and 0 bases at J, with 14 bases in the middle. Germline V gene data show CDR1 as MNHEY and CDR2 as SVGEGT.

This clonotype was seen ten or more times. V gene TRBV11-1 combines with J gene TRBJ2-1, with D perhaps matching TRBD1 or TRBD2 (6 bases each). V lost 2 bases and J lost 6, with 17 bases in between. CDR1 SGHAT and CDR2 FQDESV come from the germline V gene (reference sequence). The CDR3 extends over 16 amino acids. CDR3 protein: CASSLIPGGGTNEQFF. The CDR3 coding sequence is TGTGCCAGCAGCTTAATACCCGGGGGCGGGACCAATGAGCAGTTCTTC.

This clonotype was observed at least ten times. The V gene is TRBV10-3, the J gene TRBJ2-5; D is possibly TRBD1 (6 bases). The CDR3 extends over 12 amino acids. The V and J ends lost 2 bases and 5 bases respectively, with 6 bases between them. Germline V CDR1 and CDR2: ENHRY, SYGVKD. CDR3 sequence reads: CAISERGETQYF. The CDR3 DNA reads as TGTGCCATCAGTGAGAGGGGGGAGACCCAGTACTTC.

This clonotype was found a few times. The CDR3 region is CASSLGPTLANYGYTF. The CDR3, as DNA: TGTGCCAGCAGCCTAGGACCGACCCTAGCTAACTATGGCTACACCTTC. V is TRBV14 and J is TRBJ1-2; no clear D. The V gene's germline CDR1 is SGHDN and CDR2 FVKESK. V gave up 4 bases and J gave up 0 bases, with 15 bases separating them. The CDR3 has 16 amino acids.

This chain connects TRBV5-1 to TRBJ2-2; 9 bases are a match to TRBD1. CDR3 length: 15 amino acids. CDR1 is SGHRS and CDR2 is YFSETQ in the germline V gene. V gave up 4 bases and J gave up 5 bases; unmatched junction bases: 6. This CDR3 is CASSPGQGSTGELFF. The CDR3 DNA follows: TGCGCCAGCAGCCCTGGACAGGGGAGTACCGGGGAGCTGTTTTTT. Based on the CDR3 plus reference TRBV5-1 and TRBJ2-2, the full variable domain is KAGVTQTPRYLIKTRGQQVTLSCSPISGHRSVSWYQQTPGQGLQFLFEYFSETQRNKGNFPGRFSGRQFSNSRSEMNVSTLELGDSALYLCASSPGQGSTGELFFGEGSRLTVL.

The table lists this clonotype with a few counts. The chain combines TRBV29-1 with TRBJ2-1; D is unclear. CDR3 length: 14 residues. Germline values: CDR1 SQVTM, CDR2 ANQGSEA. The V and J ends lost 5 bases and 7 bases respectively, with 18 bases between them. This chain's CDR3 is CSVPPPPMYNEQFF. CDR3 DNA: TGCAGCGTTCCTCCTCCACCTATGTATAATGAGCAGTTCTTC.

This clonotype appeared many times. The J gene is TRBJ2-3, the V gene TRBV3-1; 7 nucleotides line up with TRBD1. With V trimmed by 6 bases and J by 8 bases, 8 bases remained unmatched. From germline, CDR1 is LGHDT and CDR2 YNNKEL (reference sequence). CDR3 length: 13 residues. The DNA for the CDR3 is TGTGCCAGCAGACCGGTGACAGGGTCTACGCAGTATTTT. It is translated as CASRPVTGSTQYF.

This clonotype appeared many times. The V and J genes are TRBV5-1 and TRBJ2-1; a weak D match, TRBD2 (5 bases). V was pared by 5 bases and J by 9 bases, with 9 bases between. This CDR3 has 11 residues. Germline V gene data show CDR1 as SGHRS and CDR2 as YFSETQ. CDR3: CASSSAAEQFF. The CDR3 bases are TGCGCCAGCAGTAGCGCAGCTGAGCAGTTCTTC.

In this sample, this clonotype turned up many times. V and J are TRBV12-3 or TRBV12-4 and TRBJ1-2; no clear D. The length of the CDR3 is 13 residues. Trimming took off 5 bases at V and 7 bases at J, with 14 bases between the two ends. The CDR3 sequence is CASSQVGKSGYTF. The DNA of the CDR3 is TGTGCCAGCAGTCAGGTGGGAAAGTCTGGCTACACCTTC.

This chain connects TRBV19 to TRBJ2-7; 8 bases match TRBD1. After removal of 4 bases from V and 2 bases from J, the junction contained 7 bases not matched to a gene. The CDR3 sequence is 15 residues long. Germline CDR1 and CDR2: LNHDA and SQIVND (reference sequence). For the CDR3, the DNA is TGTGCCAGTAGTAGGACCGACAGGGGCCCCTACGAGCAGTACTTC. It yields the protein CASSRTDRGPYEQYF.

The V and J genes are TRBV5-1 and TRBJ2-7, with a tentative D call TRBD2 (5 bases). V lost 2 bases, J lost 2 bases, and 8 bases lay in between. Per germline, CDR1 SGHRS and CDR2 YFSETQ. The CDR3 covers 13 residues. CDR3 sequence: CASSLADAYEQYF. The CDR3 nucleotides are TGCGCCAGCAGCTTAGCGGACGCCTACGAGCAGTACTTC.

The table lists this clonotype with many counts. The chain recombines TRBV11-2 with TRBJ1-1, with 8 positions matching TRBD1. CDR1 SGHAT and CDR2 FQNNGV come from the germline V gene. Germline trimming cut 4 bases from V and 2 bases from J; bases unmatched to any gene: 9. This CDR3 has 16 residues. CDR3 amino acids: CASSSLGQATNTEAFF. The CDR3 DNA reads TGTGCCAGCAGCTCTTTGGGACAGGCCACTAACACTGAAGCTTTCTTT. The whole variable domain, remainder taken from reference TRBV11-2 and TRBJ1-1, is EAGVAQSPRYKIIEKRQSVAFWCNPISGHATLYWYQQILGQGPKLLIQFQNNGVVDDSQLPKDRFSAERLKGVDSTLKIQPAKLEDSAVYLCASSSLGQATNTEAFFGQGTRLTVV.

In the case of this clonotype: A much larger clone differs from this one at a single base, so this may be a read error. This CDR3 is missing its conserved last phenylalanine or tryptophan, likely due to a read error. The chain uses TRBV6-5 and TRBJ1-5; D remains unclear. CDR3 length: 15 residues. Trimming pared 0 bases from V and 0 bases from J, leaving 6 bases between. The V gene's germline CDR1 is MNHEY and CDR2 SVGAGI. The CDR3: CASSYSQISNQPQHL. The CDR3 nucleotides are TGTGCCAGCAGTTACTCGCAGATTAGCAATCAGCCCCAGCATTTA.

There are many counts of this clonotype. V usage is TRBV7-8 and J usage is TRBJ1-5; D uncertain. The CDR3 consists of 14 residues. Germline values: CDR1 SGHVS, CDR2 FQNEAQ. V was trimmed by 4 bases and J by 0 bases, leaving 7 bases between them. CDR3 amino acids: CASSSIYSNQPQHF. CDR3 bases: TGTGCCAGCAGCTCGATTTATAGCAATCAGCCCCAGCATTTT.